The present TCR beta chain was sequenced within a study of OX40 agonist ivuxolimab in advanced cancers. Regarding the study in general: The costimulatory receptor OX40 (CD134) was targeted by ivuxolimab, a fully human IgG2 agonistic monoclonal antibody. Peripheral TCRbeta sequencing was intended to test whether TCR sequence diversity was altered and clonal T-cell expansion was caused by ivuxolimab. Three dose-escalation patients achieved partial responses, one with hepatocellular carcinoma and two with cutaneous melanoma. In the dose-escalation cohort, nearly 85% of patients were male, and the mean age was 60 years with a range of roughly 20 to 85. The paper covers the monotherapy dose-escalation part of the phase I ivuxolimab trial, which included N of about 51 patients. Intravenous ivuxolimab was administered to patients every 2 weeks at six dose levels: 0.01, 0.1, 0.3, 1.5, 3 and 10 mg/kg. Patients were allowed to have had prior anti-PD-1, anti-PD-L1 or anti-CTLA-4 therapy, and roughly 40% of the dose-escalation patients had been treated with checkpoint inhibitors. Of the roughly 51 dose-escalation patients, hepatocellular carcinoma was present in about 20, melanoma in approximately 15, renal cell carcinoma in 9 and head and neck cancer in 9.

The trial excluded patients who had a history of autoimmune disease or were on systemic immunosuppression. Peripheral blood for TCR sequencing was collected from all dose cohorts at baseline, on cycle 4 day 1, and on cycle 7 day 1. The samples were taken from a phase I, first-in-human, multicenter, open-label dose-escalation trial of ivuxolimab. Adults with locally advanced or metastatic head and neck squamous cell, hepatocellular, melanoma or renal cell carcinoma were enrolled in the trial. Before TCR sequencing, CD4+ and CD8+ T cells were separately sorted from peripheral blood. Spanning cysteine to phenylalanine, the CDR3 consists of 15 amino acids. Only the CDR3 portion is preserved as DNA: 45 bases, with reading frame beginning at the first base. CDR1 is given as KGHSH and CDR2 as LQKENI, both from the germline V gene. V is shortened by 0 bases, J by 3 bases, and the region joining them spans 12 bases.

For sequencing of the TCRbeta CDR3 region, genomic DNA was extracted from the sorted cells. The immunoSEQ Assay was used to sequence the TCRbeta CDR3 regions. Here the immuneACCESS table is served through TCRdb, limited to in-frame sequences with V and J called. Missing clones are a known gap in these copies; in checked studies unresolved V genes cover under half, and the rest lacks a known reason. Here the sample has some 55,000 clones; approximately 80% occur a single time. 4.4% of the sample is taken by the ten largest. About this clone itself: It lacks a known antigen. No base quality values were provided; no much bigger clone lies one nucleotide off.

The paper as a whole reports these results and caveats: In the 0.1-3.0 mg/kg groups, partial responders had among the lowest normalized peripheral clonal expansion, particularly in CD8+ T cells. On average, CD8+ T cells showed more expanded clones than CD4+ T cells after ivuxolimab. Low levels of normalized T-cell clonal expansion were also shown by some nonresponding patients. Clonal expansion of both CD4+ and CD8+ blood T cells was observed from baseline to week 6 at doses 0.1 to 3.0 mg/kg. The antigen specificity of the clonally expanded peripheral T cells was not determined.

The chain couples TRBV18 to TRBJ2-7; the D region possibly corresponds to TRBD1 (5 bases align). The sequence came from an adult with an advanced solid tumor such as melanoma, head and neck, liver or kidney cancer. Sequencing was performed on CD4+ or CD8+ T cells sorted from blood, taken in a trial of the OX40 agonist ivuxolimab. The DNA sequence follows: TGTGCCAGCTCACCACCGGGTAGGCAGGGCTACGAGCAGTACTTC. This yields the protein CASSPPGRQGYEQYF.